The rows below give T cell receptor beta chains drawn from one sample of a study of blood T cell repertoires in COVID-19. TCRdb's copy holds only in-frame clones and misses some; the assay was immunoSEQ multiplex PCR. The top ten clones hold 10% of a sample with about 260,000 clones, around 90% of them seen once. The source material was peripheral blood. The source of these receptors is a woman in her seventies with COVID-19, enrolled during active disease. CDR3s include the opening cysteine and the closing phenylalanine or tryptophan. Each record gives: D gene, clone size, J gene, V gene, CDR3 protein, CDR3 DNA. A D gene is named only where the DNA matches it firmly. Rows may omit the clone size; those that give it use once, few, many or a size class.

>TRBD2|-|TRBJ2-7|TRBV9
CASSDGTSGTTYF
TGTGCCAGCAGCGACGGGACTAGCGGGACGACGTACTTC
>TRBD1|-|TRBJ1-1|TRBV19
CASMRTGVNTEAFF
TGTGCCAGTATGAGGACAGGGGTGAACACTGAAGCTTTCTTT
>-|once|TRBJ1-3|TRBV6-5
CASSSTLGAGNTIYF
TGTGCCAGCAGTAGTACCCTAGGGGCGGGAAACACCATATATTTT
>-|-|TRBJ1-2|TRBV6-5
CASSYKGDGYTF
TGTGCCAGCAGTTACAAAGGGGATGGCTACACCTTC
>TRBD1|-|TRBJ1-2|TRBV6-2/TRBV6-3
CASSSGQGSKGYTF
TGTGCCAGCAGTTCGGGACAGGGATCGAAAGGCTACACCTTC
>TRBD2|once|TRBJ2-7|TRBV15
CATSRDISGSYNEQYF
TGTGCCACCAGCAGAGATATTAGCGGGAGTTACAACGAGCAGTACTTC
>-|-|TRBJ2-5|TRBV27
CASRTGGETQYF
TGTGCCAGCCGGACTGGGGGGGAGACCCAGTACTTC
>TRBD1|-|TRBJ1-2|TRBV12-3/TRBV12-4
CASRTGGEFGYTF
TGTGCCAGCAGGACAGGGGGAGAGTTTGGCTACACCTTC
>-|-|TRBJ2-5|TRBV23-1
CASSLQNQETQYF
TGCGCCAGCAGTCTACAGAACCAAGAGACCCAGTACTTC
>-|-|TRBJ2-3|TRBV6-6
CASSSGVSGRTDTQYF
TGTGCCAGCAGTTCTGGTGTGTCAGGGCGCACAGATACGCAGTATTTT
>TRBD1|few|TRBJ1-3|TRBV7-9
CASSFGQGAGNTIYF
TGTGCCAGCAGCTTCGGACAGGGGGCTGGAAACACCATATATTTT
>-|-|TRBJ2-7|TRBV6-6
CASSYSKSDSEQYF
TGTGCCAGCAGTTACTCGAAGTCGGACTCGGAGCAGTACTTC
>-|once|TRBJ1-2|TRBV27
CASSFGGSSNYGYTF
TGTGCCAGCAGTTTTGGGGGGTCCTCTAACTATGGCTACACCTTC
>TRBD1|-|TRBJ1-4|TRBV19
CASRDRGDLREKLFF
TGTGCCAGCAGGGACAGGGGGGACTTGCGAGAAAAACTGTTTTTT
>-|-|TRBJ2-7|TRBV15
CATSKTVPYEQYF
TGTGCCACCAGCAAGACTGTACCCTACGAGCAGTACTTC
>-|-|TRBJ1-5|TRBV29-1
CSPRSRRAINQPQHF
TGCAGCCCCCGAAGTCGGAGGGCGATAAATCAGCCCCAGCATTTT
>TRBD2|-|TRBJ2-2|TRBV7-2
CASSLLVAGRTGELFF
TGTGCCAGCAGCTTATTAGTAGCGGGACGCACCGGGGAGCTGTTTTTT
>-|-|TRBJ1-1|TRBV7-3
CASSFVRGAEAFF
TGTGCCAGCAGCTTCGTAAGGGGTGCTGAAGCTTTCTTT
>-|-|TRBJ1-2|TRBV19
CASSMIGALGYTF
TGTGCCAGTAGTATGATAGGGGCCCTCGGCTACACCTTC
>TRBD1|-|TRBJ2-2|TRBV6-4
CASRNQGAGGELFF
TGTGCCAGCAGGAACCAGGGGGCTGGCGGGGAGCTGTTTTTT
>-|once|TRBJ2-1|TRBV5-1
CASSLPGTGPFNEQFF
TGCGCCAGCAGCCTTCCGGGGACTGGGCCCTTCAATGAGCAGTTCTTC
>-|-|TRBJ2-1|TRBV6-5
CASSYSGRNEQFF
TGTGCCAGCAGTTACTCAGGGAGGAATGAGCAGTTCTTC
>-|-|TRBJ1-4|TRBV18
CASSPQVGGDEKLFF
TGTGCCAGCTCACCACAAGTTGGCGGGGACGAGAAACTGTTTTTT
>TRBD1|once|TRBJ1-1|TRBV6-5
CARSGGTEAFF
TGTGCCAGGTCAGGGGGCACTGAAGCTTTCTTT
>-|-|TRBJ1-1|TRBV20-1
CSARDIYAFF
TGCAGTGCTAGAGACATCTACGCTTTCTTT
>TRBD1|-|TRBJ1-2|TRBV5-1
CASSYEGQGFGYTF
TGCGCCAGCAGCTACGAAGGACAGGGCTTCGGCTACACCTTC
>-|-|TRBJ1-2|TRBV6-5
CASNPGGGYGYTF
TGTGCCAGCAACCCGGGAGGGGGGTATGGCTACACCTTC
>TRBD1|-|TRBJ2-7|TRBV6-1
CASSGARQGASYEQYF
TGTGCCAGCAGTGGCGCGAGACAGGGGGCGTCTTACGAGCAGTACTTC
>TRBD2|-|TRBJ2-1|TRBV19
CASSVSGGAINEQFF
TGTGCCAGTAGTGTTAGCGGGGGGGCTATAAATGAGCAGTTCTTC
>TRBD1|-|TRBJ2-3|TRBV3-1/TRBV3-2
CASIGQGNTQYF
TGTGCCAGCATCGGACAGGGCAATACGCAGTATTTT
>-|-|TRBJ1-3|TRBV2
CASSGQGNTIYF
TGTGCCAGCAGTGGGCAGGGAAACACCATATATTTT
>TRBD1|-|TRBJ1-2|TRBV19
CASSAGQMYGYTF
TGTGCCAGTAGTGCGGGACAGATGTATGGCTACACCTTC
>-|-|TRBJ1-1|TRBV6-4
CASSKTRDTTEAFF
TGTGCCAGCAGTAAAACCCGGGACACCACTGAAGCTTTCTTT
>TRBD1|-|TRBJ1-1|TRBV28
CASSPGQGAPREAFF
TGTGCCAGCAGTCCGGGACAGGGGGCCCCGAGGGAAGCTTTCTTT
>-|-|TRBJ1-1|TRBV19
CASRSSGGTEAFF
TGTGCCAGCAGATCCTCAGGAGGGACTGAAGCTTTCTTT
>-|once|TRBJ1-2|TRBV19
CASTTGQTSNYGYTF
TGTGCCAGTACCACCGGACAGACTTCTAACTATGGCTACACCTTC